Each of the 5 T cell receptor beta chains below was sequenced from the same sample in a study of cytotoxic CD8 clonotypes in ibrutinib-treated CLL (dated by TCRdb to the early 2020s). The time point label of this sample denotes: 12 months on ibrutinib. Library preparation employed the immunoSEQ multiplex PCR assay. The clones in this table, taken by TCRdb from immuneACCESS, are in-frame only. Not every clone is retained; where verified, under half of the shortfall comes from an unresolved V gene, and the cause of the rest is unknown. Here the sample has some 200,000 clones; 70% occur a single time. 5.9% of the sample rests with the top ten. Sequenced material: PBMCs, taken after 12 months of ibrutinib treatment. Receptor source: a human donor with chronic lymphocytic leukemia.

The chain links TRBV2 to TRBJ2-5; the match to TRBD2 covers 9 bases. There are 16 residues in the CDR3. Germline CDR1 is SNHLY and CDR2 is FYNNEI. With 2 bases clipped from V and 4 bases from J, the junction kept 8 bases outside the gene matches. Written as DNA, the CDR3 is TGTGCCAGCAGTGAAAGAAGCGGGGGGCCTCTAGAGACCCAGTACTTC. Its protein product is CASSERSGGPLETQYF.

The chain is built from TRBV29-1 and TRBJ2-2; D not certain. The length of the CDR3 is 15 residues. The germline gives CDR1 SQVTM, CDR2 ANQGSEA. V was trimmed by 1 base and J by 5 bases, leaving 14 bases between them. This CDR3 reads CSVEVPEGLTGELFF. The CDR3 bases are TGCAGCGTTGAAGTACCTGAAGGCTTGACCGGGGAGCTGTTTTTT.

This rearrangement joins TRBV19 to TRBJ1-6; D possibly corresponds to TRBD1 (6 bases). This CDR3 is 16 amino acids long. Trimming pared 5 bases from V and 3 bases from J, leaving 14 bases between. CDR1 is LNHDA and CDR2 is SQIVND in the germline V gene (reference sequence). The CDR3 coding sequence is TGTGCCAGTAGTGCCTCCGGACAGATCTATAATTCACCCCTCCACTTT. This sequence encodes CASSASGQIYNSPLHF.

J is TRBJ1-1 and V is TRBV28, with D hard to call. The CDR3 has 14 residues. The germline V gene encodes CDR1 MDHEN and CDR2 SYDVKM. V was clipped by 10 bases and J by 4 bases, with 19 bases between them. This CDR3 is CATVPPVGSTEAFF. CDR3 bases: TGTGCCACCGTCCCTCCTGTGGGGAGCACTGAAGCTTTCTTT.

This CDR3 reads CASSPYGTHGYTF. Written as DNA, the CDR3 is TGTGCCAGCAGTCCTTACGGGACTCATGGCTACACCTTC. This chain uses TRBV27 with TRBJ1-2; D might be TRBD1 (5 bases). The germline V and J ends were trimmed by 5 bases and 6 bases, with 13 bases remaining between them. The germline gives CDR1 MNHEY, CDR2 SMNVEV (reference sequence). The CDR3 length is 13 residues.